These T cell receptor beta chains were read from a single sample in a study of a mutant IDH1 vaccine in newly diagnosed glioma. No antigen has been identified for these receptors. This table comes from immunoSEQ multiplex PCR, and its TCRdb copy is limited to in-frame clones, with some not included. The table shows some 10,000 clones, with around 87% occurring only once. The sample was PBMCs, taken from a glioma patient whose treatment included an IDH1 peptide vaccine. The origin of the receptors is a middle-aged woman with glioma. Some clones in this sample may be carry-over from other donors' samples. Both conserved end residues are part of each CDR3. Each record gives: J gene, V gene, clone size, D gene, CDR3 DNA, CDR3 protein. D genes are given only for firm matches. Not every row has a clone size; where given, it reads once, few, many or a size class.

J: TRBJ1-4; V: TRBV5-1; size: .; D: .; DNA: TGCGCCAGCAGCTTGACGGGTGGGAGCGGGGTAAAACTGTTTTTT; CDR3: CASSLTGGSGVKLFF
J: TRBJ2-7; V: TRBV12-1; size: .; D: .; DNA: TGTGCCAGCAGCGCGGGGGGGGTCCCCTGCTACGAGCAGTACTTC; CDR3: CASSAGGVPCYEQYF
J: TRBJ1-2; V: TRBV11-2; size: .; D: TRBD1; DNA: TGTGCCAGCAGCTTAGGGACAGGGAGAGGCTACACCTTC; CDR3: CASSLGTGRGYTF
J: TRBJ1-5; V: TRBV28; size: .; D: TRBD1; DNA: TGTGCCAGCACCCCTGGAGGGGGCAGGCAGCCCCAGCATTTT; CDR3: CASTPGGGRQPQHF
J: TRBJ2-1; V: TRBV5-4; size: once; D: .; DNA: TGTGCCAGCAGCGGGGGGTGGGGGAATGAGCAGTTCTTC; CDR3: CASSGGWGNEQFF
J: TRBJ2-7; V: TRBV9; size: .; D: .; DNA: TGTGCCAGCAGCGTAGGAGGAACAGGGAGCGAGCAGTACTTC; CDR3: CASSVGGTGSEQYF
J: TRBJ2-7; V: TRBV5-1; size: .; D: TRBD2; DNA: TGCGCCAGCAGCTTGCTAGCGGGAGAGGCCGAGCAGTACTTC; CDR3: CASSLLAGEAEQYF
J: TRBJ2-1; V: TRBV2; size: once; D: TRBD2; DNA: TGTGCCAGCAGTGAGACAGCTAGCGGAAACTACAATGAGCAGTTCTTC; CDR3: CASSETASGNYNEQFF
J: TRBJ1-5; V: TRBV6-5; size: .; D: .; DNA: TGTGCCAGCAGTTACTCTTCAGGGCTCAGTCAGCCCCAGCATTTT; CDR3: CASSYSSGLSQPQHF
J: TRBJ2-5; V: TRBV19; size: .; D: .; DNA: TGTGCCAGTAGTATAGTGGGGGGGCGACGGGAGACCCAGTACTTC; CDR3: CASSIVGGRRETQYF
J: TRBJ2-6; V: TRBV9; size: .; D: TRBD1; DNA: TGTGCCAGCAGCTCGGAAGGGGGACAGGGCTACTCTGGGGCCAACGTCCTGACTTTC; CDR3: CASSSEGGQGYSGANVLTF
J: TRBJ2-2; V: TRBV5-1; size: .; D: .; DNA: TGCGCCAGCAGCCTAACCGTGAACACCGGGGAGCTGTTTTTT; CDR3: CASSLTVNTGELFF
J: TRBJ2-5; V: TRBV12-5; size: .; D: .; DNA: TGTGCTAGTGGGCCCGGTAGGGGGAAAGAGACCCAGTACTTC; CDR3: CASGPGRGKETQYF
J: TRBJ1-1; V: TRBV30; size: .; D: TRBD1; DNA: TGTGCCTGGAGTATCCCGGACAGGGGGCGGACTGAAGCTTTCTTT; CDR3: CAWSIPDRGRTEAFF
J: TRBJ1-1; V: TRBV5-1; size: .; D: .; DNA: TGCGCCAGCAGCTTGGCCGGAGGGGCGTCGCTCGGGGGTGAAGCTTTCTTT; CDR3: CASSLAGGASLGGEAFF
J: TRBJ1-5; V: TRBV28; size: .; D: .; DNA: TGTGCCAGCAGTAACCCCCGGGGCTGGAATCAGCCCCAGCATTTT; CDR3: CASSNPRGWNQPQHF
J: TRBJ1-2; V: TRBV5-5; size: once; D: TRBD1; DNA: TGTGCCAGCAGCATAGGGACAGACCACTATGGCTACACCTTC; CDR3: CASSIGTDHYGYTF
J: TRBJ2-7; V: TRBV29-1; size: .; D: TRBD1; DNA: TGCATCGTTGAGTCGGGGACAGCATACGAGCAGTACTTC; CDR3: CIVESGTAYEQYF
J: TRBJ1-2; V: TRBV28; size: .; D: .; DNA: TGTGCCAGCAGTCCCGCCAGGGCGGGTTATGGCTACACCTTC; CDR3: CASSPARAGYGYTF
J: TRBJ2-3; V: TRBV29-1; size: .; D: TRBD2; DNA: TGCAGCATCCGACTAGCGGGGGGCCCCACAGATACGCAGTATTTT; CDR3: CSIRLAGGPTDTQYF
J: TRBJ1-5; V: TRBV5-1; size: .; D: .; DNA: TGCGCCAGCAGCGCCCGCCCAGGCAATCAGCCCCAGCATTTT; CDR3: CASSARPGNQPQHF
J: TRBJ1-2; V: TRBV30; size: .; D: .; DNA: TGTGCCTGGACTCCCGGGCATCGGGACTATGGCTACACCTTC; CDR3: CAWTPGHRDYGYTF
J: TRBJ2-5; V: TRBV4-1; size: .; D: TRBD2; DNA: TGCGCCAGCAGCCGCCTAGCGGGAGAGACCCAGTACTTC; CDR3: CASSRLAGETQYF
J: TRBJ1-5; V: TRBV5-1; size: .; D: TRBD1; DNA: TGCGCCAGCAGCGGGGACAGGGGAGGCCCCCAGCATTTT; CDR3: CASSGDRGGPQHF
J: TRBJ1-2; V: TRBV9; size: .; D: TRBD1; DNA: TGTGCCAGCAGCGTAGCTCGGGCAGGGGGCGGCTACACCTTC; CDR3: CASSVARAGGGYTF
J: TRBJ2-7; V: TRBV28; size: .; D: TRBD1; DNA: TGTGCCAGCAGTCGGGACAGCCCCTACGAGCAGTACTTC; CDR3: CASSRDSPYEQYF
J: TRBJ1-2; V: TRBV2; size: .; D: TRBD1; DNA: TGTGCCAGCAGTCGCCAGGGACAGGGAAAGGATGGCTACACCTTC; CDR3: CASSRQGQGKDGYTF
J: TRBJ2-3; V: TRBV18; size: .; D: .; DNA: TGTGCCAGCTCACTGGTGGCTAGCACAGATACGCAGTATTTT; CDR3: CASSLVASTDTQYF
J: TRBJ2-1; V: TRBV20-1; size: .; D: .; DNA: TGCAGTGCTTCCGAGGAGGATGAGCAGTTCTTC; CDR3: CSASEEDEQFF
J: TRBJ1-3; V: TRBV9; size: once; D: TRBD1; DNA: TGTGCCAGCAGCGTAGCGACAGGGGGATCGGGAAACACCATATATTTT; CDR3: CASSVATGGSGNTIYF
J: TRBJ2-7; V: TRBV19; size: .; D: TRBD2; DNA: TGTGCCAGTAGATCTACAGCGGGGGGTTGGTTCGAGCAGTACTTC; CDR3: CASRSTAGGWFEQYF
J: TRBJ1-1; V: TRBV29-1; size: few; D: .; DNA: TGCAGCGTTGAATTGAGGGGGGACACTGAAGCTTTCTTT; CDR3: CSVELRGDTEAFF
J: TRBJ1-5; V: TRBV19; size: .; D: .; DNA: TGTGCCAGTAGTACCCCATTAAATCAGCCCCAGCATTTT; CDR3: CASSTPLNQPQHF
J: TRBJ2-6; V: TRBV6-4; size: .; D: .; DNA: TGTGCCAGCAGTGAGGGGGCTGGGGCCAACGTCCTGACTTTC; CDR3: CASSEGAGANVLTF
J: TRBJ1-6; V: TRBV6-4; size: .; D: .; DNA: TGTGCCAGCAGCGCGGACCGAACTCTCTACTTT; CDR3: CASSADRTLYF
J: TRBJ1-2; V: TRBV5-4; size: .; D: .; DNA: TGTGCCAGCAAGACAGGCCCAAACGGCTACACCTTC; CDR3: CASKTGPNGYTF
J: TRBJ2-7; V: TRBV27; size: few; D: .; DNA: TGTGCCAGCAGCAAGACAGGACTCTGGGAGCAGTACTTC; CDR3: CASSKTGLWEQYF
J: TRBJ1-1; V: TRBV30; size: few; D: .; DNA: TGTGCCTGGGGGGGGGTAAACACTGAAGCTTTCTTT; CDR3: CAWGGVNTEAFF
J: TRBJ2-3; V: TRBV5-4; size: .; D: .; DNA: TGTGCCAGCAGCTTGGTGGGGGCCAAAGATACGCAGTATTTT; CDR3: CASSLVGAKDTQYF
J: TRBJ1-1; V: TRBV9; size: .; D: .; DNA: TGTGCCAGCAGCACTTCGGGGGGAAGAACTGAAGCTTTCTTT; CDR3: CASSTSGGRTEAFF
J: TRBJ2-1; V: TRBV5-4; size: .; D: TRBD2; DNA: TGTGCCAGCAGCTTGAAGCGGGGGGGGTCGGATGAGCAGTTCTTC; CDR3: CASSLKRGGSDEQFF
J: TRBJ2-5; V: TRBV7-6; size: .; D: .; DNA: TGTGCCAGCAGCTTATCAAAAGAGACCCAGTACTTC; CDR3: CASSLSKETQYF
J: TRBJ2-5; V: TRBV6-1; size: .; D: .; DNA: TGTGCCAGCAGCGGCCTTAACCCGGCGGAGACCCAGTACTTC; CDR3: CASSGLNPAETQYF
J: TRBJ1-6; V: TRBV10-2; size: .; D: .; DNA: TGCGCCAGCGGTGGCAGGGCGAGTTCACCCCTCCACTTT; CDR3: CASGGRASSPLHF
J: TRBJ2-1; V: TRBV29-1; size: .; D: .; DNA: TGCAGCGTTGACGGCGGGCAATACAATGAGCAGTTCTTC; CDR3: CSVDGGQYNEQFF
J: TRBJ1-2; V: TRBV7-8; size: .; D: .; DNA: TGTGCCAGCAGCCCACGCCACCTCTATGGCTACACCTTC; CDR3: CASSPRHLYGYTF
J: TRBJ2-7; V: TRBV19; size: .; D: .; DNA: TGTGCCAGTAGTATGAACCCCTACGAGCAGTACTTC; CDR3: CASSMNPYEQYF
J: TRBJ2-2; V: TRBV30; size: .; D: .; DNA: TGTGCCTGGAGTGTAAGAGGGAAGGGCACCGGGGAGCTGTTTTTT; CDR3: CAWSVRGKGTGELFF
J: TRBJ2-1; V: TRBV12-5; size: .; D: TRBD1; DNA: TGTGCTAGTGGCCTGACAGGGAACAATGAGCAGTTCTTC; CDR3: CASGLTGNNEQFF
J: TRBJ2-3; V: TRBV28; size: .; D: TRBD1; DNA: TGTGCCAGCAGTTTACCTCAGGGGGCAGATACGCAGTATTTT; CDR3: CASSLPQGADTQYF
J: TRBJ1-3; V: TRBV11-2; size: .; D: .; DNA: TGTGCCAGCAGCTTAAGGGGAGGGGACCTCTCTGGAAACACCATATATTTT; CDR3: CASSLRGGDLSGNTIYF
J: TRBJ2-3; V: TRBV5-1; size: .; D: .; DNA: TGCGCCAGCAGCTTGGCAGCATCCACAGATACGCAGTATTTT; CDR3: CASSLAASTDTQYF
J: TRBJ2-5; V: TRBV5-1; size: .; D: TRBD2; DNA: TGCGCCAGCAGCTTGGGACTAGCGGGAGAAGAGACCCAGTACTTC; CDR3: CASSLGLAGEETQYF